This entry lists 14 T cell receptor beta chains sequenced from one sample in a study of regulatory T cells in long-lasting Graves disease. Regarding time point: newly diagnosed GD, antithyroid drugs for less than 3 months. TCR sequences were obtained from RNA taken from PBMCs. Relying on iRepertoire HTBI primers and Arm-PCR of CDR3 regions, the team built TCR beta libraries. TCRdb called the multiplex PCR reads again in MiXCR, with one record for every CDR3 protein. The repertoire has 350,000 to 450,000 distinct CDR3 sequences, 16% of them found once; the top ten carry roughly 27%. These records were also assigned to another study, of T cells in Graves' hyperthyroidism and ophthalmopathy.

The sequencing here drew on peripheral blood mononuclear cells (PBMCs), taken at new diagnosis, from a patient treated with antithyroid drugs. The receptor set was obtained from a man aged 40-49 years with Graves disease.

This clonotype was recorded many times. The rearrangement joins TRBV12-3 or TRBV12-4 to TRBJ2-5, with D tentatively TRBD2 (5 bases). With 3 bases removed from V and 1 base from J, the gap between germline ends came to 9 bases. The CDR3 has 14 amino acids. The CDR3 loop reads CASSFNGVQETQYF. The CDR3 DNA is TGTGCCAGCAGTTTTAACGGGGTCCAAGAGACCCAGTACTTC.

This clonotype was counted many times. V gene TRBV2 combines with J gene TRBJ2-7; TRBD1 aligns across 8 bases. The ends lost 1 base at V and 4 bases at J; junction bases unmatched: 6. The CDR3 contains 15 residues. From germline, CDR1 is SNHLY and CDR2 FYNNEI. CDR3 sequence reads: CASSEDPTGVYEQYF. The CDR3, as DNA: TGTGCCAGCAGTGAAGACCCGACAGGGGTTTACGAGCAGTACTTC.

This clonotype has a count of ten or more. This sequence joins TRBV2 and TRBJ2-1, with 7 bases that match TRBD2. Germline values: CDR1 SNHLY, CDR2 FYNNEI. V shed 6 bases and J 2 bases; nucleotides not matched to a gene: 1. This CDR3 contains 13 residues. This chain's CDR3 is CASRLAAYNEQFF. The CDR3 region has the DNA TGTGCCAGCAGGCTAGCGGCCTACAATGAGCAGTTCTTC.

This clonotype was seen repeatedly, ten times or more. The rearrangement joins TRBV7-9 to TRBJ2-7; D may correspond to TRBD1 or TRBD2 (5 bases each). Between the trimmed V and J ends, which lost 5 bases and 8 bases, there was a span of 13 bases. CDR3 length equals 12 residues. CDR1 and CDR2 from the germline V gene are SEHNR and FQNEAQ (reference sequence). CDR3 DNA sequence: TGTGCCAGCAGCAACCGGGACGTAAAGCAGTACTTC. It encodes CASSNRDVKQYF.

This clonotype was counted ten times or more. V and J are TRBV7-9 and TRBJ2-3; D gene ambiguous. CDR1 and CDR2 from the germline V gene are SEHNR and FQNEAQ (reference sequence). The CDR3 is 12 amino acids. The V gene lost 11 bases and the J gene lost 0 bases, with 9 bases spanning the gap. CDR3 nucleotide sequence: TGTGCCCTGCGCAGGAGCACAGATACGCAGTATTTT. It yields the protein CALRRSTDTQYF.

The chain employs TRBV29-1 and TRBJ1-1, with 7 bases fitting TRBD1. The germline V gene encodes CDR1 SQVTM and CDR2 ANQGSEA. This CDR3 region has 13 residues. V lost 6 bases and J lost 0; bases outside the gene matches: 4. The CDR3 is CSVAGQMNTEAFF. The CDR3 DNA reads TGCAGCGTAGCGGGACAGATGAACACTGAAGCTTTCTTT.

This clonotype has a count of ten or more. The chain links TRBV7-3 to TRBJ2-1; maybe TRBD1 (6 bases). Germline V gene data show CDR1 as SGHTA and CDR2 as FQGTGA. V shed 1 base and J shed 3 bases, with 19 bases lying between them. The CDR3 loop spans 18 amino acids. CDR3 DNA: TGTGCCAGCAGCTTAAACCCCAGCAGGGGCCTCGACTACAATGAGCAGTTCTTC. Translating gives CASSLNPSRGLDYNEQFF.

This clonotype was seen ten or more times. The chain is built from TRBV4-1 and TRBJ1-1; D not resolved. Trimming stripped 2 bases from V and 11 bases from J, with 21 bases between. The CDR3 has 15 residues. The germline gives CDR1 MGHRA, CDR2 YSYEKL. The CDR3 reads CASSQHESQALWAFF. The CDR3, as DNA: TGCGCCAGCAGCCAACATGAGAGCCAGGCCCTCTGGGCTTTCTTT.

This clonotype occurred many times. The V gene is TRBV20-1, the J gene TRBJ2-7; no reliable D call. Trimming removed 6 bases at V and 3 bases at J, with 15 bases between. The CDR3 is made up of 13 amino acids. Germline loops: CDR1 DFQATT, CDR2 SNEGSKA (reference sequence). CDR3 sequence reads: CSAKRPASYEQYF. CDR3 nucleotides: TGCAGTGCAAAGAGACCCGCGAGCTACGAGCAGTACTTC.

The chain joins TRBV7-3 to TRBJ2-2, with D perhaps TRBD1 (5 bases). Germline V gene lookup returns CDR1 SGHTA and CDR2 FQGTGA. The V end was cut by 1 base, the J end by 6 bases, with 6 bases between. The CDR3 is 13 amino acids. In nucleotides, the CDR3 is TGTGCCAGCAGCTTAAAAGGGGCCGGGGAGCTGTTTTTT. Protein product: CASSLKGAGELFF.

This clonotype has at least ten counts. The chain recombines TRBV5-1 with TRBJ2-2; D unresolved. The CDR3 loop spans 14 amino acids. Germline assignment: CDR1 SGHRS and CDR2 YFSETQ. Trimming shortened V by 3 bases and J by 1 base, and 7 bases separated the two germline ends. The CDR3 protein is CASSSTVNTGELFF. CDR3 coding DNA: TGCGCCAGCAGCTCGACGGTGAACACCGGGGAGCTGTTTTTT.

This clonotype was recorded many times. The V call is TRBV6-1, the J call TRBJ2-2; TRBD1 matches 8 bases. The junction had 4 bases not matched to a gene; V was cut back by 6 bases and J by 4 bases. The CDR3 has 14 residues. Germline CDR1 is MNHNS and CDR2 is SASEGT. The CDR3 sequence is CASSPDRGTGELFF. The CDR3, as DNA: TGTGCCAGCAGCCCCGACAGGGGCACCGGGGAGCTGTTTTTT.

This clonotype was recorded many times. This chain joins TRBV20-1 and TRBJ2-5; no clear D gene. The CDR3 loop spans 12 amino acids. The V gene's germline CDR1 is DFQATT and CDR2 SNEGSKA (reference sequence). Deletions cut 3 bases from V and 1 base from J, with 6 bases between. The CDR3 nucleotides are TGCAGTGCTAGGTGGTTCCAAGAGACCCAGTACTTC. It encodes CSARWFQETQYF.

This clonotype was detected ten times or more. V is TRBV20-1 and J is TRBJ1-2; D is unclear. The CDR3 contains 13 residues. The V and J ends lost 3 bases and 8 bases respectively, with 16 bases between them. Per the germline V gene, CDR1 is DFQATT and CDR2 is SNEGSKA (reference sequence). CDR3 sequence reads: CSARRQVGEGYTF. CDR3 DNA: TGCAGTGCTAGGAGGCAGGTGGGCGAAGGCTACACCTTC.